This is a list of T cell receptor beta chains from one sample in a study of cytomegalovirus exposure and HLA in healthy donors. The table came from immunoSEQ multiplex PCR; TCRdb's copy has only in-frame clones and leaves some out. The table includes 150,000 to 200,000 clones, about 82% detected once. The sequencing sample was made of PBMCs. These receptors were taken from a man aged 25 to 40 in good health and CMV-seropositive. The CDR3 runs from the conserved cysteine through the conserved F or W. D genes are given only for firm matches. Only part of the rows carry a size: once, few, many, or a class if the clone is expanded.

d_call | j_call | clone_size | v_call | cdr3_nt | cdr3_aa
- | TRBJ1-1 | - | TRBV11-2 | TGTGCCAGCAGCCAGGACAGACTGAACACTGAAGCTTTCTTT | CASSQDRLNTEAFF
TRBD1 | TRBJ2-7 | - | TRBV6-1 | TGTGCCAGCAGCAGGGACAGGGGTTTCTACGAGCAGTACTTC | CASSRDRGFYEQYF
TRBD1 | TRBJ1-6 | - | TRBV27 | TGTGCCAGCAGTTTATCGTCCGGACAGGTGCTTTATCTTGCACCCCTCCACTTT | CASSLSSGQVLYLAPLHF
- | TRBJ2-3 | - | TRBV15 | TGTGCCACCAGCAGGCGGGGAGATACGCAGTATTTT | CATSRRGDTQYF
TRBD1 | TRBJ2-1 | few | TRBV7-6 | TGTGCCAGCAGCCCCGGGACAGACAATGAGCAGTTCTTC | CASSPGTDNEQFF
TRBD1 | TRBJ1-5 | - | TRBV5-1 | TGCGCCAGCAGCTTGGTCCCGGGACAGGGAACTCAGCCCCAGCATTTT | CASSLVPGQGTQPQHF
- | TRBJ1-2 | - | TRBV5-8 | TGTGCCAGCAGCTTATTGACAGTATCTCGTGGCTACACCTTC | CASSLLTVSRGYTF
- | TRBJ1-2 | - | TRBV4-3 | TGCGCCAGCAGCCAAGAAGACACGGCAGGGGAAACCTATGGCTACACCTTC | CASSQEDTAGETYGYTF
TRBD1 | TRBJ1-4 | few | TRBV7-6 | TGTGCCAGCAGCTTAAGGACAGGGAGGAAGGAAAAACTGTTTTTT | CASSLRTGRKEKLFF
TRBD1 | TRBJ2-7 | once | TRBV6-5 | TGTGCCAGCAGCCTCGGACAGGGATGGTTCGACGAGCAGTACTTC | CASSLGQGWFDEQYF
- | TRBJ1-1 | - | TRBV19 | TGTGCCAGTAGGCCCTTTGGAGACACTGAAGCTTTCTTT | CASRPFGDTEAFF
TRBD1 | TRBJ1-4 | - | TRBV5-8 | TGTGCCAGCAGCCTGACAGGGCCCACTAATGAAAAACTGTTTTTT | CASSLTGPTNEKLFF
- | TRBJ2-3 | - | TRBV25-1 | TGTGCCAGCAGTGTGAGGCCATTTCAAGATACGCAGTATTTT | CASSVRPFQDTQYF
TRBD1 | TRBJ1-1 | few | TRBV27 | TGTGCCAGCAGTTTCCGGGACAGGGCCCCTGAAGCTTTCTTT | CASSFRDRAPEAFF
TRBD2 | TRBJ2-1 | - | TRBV7-2 | TGTGCCAGCAGAAGACTAGCGGGGGGGCACAATGAGCAGTTCTTC | CASRRLAGGHNEQFF
TRBD1 | TRBJ2-7 | - | TRBV29-1 | TGCAGCGTTAAGGCACAGGGGGCAGGGTACGAGCAGTACTTC | CSVKAQGAGYEQYF
- | TRBJ2-7 | few | TRBV7-2 | TGTGCCAGCAGCTTATCACAGGGATACGAGCAGTACTTC | CASSLSQGYEQYF
TRBD1 | TRBJ2-3 | once | TRBV27 | TGTGCCAGCAGTGGACAGGTCACAGATACGCAGTATTTT | CASSGQVTDTQYF
- | TRBJ2-7 | - | TRBV9 | TGTGCCAGCAGCGTAGATATAGGGGTTGGCGAGCAGTACTTC | CASSVDIGVGEQYF
- | TRBJ1-2 | - | TRBV5-5 | TGTGCCAGCAGCTTGGCGGCAGGGAACTATGGCTACACCTTC | CASSLAAGNYGYTF
TRBD2 | TRBJ2-7 | - | TRBV11-3 | TGTGCCAGCAGCTTAGGAGCGGGGGTGGTCGAGCAGTACTTC | CASSLGAGVVEQYF
- | TRBJ1-1 | - | TRBV5-1 | TGCGCCAGCAGCTTCCGGGGTATGTTAACTGAAGCTTTCTTT | CASSFRGMLTEAFF
- | TRBJ2-1 | few | TRBV2 | TGTGCCAGCAGTGCTGGAGTGAATGAGCAGTTCTTC | CASSAGVNEQFF
TRBD1 | TRBJ1-2 | - | TRBV27 | TGTGCCAGCAGTTTATCTTCCGGGGACAGTTCTAACTATGGCTACACCTTC | CASSLSSGDSSNYGYTF
- | TRBJ1-1 | - | TRBV7-9 | TGTGCCAGCAGCCCCCCCTCCTACTCGAACACTGAAGCTTTCTTT | CASSPPSYSNTEAFF
TRBD2 | TRBJ2-1 | - | TRBV5-1 | TGCGCCAGCAGCATACAACCCGGACTAGCGGGAGGAAACAATGAGCAGTTCTTC | CASSIQPGLAGGNNEQFF
TRBD2 | TRBJ2-7 | many | TRBV4-1 | TGCGCCAGCAGCCAAGATCTAGCGGGGGGGTACGAGCAGTACTTC | CASSQDLAGGYEQYF
- | TRBJ2-1 | - | TRBV5-1 | TGCGCCAGCAGCTTGGAGGGGTCCGTTAGCAATGAGCAGTTCTTC | CASSLEGSVSNEQFF
- | TRBJ2-3 | few | TRBV5-1 | TGCGCCAGCAGCTTGGAGGGTCGGGCGGGGCCTACAGATACGCAGTATTTT | CASSLEGRAGPTDTQYF